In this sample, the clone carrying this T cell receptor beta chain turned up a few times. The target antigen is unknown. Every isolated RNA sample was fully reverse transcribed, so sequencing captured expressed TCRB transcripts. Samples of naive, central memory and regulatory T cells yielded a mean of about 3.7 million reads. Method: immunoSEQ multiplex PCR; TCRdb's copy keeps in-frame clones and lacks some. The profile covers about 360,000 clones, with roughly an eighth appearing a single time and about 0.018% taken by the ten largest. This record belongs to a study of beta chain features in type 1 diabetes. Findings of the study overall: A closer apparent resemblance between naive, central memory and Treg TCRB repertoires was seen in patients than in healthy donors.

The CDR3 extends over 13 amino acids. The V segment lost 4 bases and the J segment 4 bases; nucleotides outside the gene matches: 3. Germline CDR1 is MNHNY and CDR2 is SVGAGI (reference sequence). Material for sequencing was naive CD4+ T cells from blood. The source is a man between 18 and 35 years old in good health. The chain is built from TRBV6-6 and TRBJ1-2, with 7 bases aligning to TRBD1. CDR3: CASSSQGLYGYTF. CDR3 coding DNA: TGTGCCAGCAGTTCACAGGGGCTCTATGGCTACACCTTC.